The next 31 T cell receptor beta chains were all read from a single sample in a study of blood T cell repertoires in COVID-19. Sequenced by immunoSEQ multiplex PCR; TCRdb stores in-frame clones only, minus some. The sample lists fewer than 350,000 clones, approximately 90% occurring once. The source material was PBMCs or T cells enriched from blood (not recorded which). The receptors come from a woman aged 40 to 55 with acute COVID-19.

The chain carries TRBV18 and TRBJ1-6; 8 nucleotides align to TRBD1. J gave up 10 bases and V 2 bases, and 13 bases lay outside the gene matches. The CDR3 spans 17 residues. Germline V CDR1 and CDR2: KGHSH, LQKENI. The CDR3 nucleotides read TGTGCCAGCTCACCAATTCCGACAGGGGTTCGACAATCACCCCTCCACTTT. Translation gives CASSPIPTGVRQSPLHF.

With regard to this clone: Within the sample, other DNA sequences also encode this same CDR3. The CDR3 protein is CASSIGGGTEAFF. The CDR3 coding sequence is TGTGCCAGTAGTATAGGGGGAGGGACTGAAGCTTTCTTT. V is TRBV19 and J is TRBJ1-1; D remains ambiguous. There are 13 residues in the CDR3. The V gene lost 1 base and the J gene lost 5 bases, with 8 bases spanning the gap. Germline V CDR1 and CDR2: LNHDA, SQIVND (reference sequence).

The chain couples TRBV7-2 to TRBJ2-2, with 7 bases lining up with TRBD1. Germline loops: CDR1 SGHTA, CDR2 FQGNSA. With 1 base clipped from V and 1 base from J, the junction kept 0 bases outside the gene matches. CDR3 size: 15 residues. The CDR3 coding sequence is TGTGCCAGCAGCTTAGGGGACAGGAACACCGGGGAGCTGTTTTTT. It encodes CASSLGDRNTGELFF. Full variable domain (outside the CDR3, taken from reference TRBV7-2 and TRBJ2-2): GAGVSQSPSNKVTEKGKDVELRCDPISGHTALYWYRQSLGQGLEFLIYFQGNSAPDKSGLPSDRFSAERTGGSVSTLTIQRTQQEDSAVYLCASSLGDRNTGELFFGEGSRLTVL.

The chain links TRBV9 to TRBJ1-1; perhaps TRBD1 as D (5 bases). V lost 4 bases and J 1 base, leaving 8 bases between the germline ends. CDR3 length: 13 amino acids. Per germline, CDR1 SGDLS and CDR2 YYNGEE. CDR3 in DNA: TGTGCCAGCAGCCTGCAGGGGAACACTGAAGCTTTCTTT. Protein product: CASSLQGNTEAFF.

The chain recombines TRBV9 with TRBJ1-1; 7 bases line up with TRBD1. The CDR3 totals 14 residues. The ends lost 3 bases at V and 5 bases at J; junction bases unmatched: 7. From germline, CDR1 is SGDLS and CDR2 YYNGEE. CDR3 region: CASSETGWDTEAFF. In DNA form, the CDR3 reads TGTGCCAGCAGCGAGACAGGGTGGGATACTGAAGCTTTCTTT.

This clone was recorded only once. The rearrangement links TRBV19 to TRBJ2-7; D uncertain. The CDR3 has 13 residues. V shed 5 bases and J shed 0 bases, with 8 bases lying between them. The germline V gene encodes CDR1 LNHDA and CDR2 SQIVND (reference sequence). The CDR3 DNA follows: TGTGCCAGTAGTCAAGACACCTCCTACGAGCAGTACTTC. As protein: CASSQDTSYEQYF.

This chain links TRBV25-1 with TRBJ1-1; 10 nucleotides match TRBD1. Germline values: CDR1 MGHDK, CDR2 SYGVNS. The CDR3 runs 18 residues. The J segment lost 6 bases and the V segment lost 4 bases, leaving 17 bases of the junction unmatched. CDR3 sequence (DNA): TGTGCCAGCAGTGGGGGACAGGGGAATTTGAACGTTGGCGCTGAAGCTTTCTTT. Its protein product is CASSGGQGNLNVGAEAFF.

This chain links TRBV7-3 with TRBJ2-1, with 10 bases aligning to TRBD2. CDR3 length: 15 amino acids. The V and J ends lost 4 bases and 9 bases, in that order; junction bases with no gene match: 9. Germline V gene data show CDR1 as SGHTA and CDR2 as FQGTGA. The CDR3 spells CASSYGTSEGVEQFF. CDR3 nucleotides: TGTGCCAGCAGCTACGGGACTAGCGAAGGGGTTGAGCAGTTCTTC.

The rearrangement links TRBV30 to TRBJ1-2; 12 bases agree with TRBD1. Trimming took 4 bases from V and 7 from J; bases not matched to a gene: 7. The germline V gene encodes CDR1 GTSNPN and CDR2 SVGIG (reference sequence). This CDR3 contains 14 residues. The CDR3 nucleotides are TGTGCCTGGACCCGGGACAGGGGGCAAGGTGGCTACACCTTC. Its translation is CAWTRDRGQGGYTF.

CDR3 loop: CASSPKTFRGVLTEAFF. CDR3 nucleotide sequence: TGTGCCAGCAGCCCGAAAACGTTCAGGGGAGTTTTGACTGAAGCTTTCTTT. The chain has TRBV16 and TRBJ1-1; a weak D match, TRBD1 (6 bases). CDR1 is KGHSY, CDR2 FQNENV, per germline. The CDR3 length is 17 residues. Trimming left V 4 bases short and J 5 bases short, with 23 bases between.

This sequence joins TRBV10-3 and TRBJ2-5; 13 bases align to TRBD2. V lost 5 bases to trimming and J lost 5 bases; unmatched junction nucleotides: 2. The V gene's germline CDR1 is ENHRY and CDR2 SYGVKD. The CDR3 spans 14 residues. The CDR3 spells CAISWTSGSETQYF. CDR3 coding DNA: TGTGCCATCAGTTGGACTAGCGGGAGTGAGACCCAGTACTTC.

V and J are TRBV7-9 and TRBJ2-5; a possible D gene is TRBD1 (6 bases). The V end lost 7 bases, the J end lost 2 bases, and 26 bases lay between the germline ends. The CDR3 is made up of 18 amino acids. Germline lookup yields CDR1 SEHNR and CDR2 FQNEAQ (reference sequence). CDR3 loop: CASTMVVKQGSGQETQYF. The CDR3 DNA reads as TGTGCCAGCACTATGGTGGTGAAACAGGGAAGTGGGCAAGAGACCCAGTACTTC. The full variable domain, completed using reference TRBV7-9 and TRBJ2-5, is DTGVSQNPRHKITKRGQNVTFRCDPISEHNRLYWYRQTLGQGPEFLTYFQNEAQLEKSRLLSDRFSAERPKGSFSTLEIQRTEQGDSAMYLCASTMVVKQGSGQETQYFGPGTRLLVL.

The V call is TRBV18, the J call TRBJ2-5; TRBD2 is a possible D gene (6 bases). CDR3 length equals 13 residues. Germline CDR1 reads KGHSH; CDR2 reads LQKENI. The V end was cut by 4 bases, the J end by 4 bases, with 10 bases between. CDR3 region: CASSQLGGETQYF. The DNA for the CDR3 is TGTGCCAGCTCACAGCTGGGGGGAGAGACCCAGTACTTC.

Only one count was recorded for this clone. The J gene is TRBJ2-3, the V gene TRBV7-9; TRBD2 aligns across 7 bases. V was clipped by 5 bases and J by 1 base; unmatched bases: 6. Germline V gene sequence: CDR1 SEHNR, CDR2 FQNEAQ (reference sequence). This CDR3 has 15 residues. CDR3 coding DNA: TGTGCCAGCAGCCCGCCTAGCGGCCGCACAGATACGCAGTATTTT. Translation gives CASSPPSGRTDTQYF.

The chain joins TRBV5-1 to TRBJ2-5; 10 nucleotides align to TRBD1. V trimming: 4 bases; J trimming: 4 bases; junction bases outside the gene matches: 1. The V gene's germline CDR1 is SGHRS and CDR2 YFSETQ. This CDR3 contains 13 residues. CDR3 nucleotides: TGCGCCAGCAGCAGACAGGGGGCAGAGACCCAGTACTTC. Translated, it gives CASSRQGAETQYF.

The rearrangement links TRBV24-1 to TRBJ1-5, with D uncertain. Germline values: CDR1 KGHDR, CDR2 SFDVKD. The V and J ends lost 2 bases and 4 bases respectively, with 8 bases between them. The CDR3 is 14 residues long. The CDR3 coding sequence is TGTGCCACCAGTGATTCTTACAGTAATCAGCCCCAGCATTTT. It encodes CATSDSYSNQPQHF.

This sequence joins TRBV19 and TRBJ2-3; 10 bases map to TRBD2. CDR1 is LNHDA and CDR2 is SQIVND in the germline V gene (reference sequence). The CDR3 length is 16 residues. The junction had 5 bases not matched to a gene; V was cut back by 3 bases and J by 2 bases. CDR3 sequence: CASSIRLAGITDTQYF. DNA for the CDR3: TGTGCCAGTAGTATCCGACTAGCGGGTATCACAGATACGCAGTATTTT.

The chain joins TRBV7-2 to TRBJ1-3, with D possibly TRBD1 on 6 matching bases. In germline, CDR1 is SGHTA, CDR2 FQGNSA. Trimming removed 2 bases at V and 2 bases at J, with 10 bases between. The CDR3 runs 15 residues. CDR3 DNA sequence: TGTGCCAGCAGCTTAAAGAAGGGGGCTGGAAACACCATATATTTT. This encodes CASSLKKGAGNTIYF.

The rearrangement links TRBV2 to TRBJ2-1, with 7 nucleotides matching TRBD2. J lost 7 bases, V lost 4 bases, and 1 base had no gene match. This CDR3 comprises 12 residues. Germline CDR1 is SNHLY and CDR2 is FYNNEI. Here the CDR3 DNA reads TGTGCCAGCAGTGCGGGGGGAAATGAGCAGTTCTTC. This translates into CASSAGGNEQFF.

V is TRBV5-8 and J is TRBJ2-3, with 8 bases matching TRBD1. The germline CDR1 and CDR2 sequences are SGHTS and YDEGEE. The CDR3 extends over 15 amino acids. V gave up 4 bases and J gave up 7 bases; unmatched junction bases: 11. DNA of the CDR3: TGTGCCAGCAGCAAGGGACAGGTTGTAATGAATACGCAGTATTTT. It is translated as CASSKGQVVMNTQYF.

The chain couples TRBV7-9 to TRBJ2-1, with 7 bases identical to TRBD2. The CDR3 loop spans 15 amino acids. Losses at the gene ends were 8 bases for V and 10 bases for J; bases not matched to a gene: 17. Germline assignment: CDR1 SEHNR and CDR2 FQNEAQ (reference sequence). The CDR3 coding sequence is TGTGCCAGCGCTCCCCTGTCCGGGAGGAGAGGCGAGCAGTTCTTC. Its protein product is CASAPLSGRRGEQFF.

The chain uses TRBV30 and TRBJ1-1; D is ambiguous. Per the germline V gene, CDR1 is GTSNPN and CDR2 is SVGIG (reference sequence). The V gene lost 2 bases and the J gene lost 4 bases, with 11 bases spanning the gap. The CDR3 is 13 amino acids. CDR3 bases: TGTGCCTGGAGTAGAGCCAGGCCCACTGAAGCTTTCTTT. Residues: CAWSRARPTEAFF.

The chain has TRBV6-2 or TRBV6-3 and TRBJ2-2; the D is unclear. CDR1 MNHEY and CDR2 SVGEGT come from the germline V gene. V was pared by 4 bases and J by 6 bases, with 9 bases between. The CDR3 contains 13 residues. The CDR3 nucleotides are TGTGCCAGCAGTTTCATCCACTCCGGGGAGCTGTTTTTT. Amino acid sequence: CASSFIHSGELFF.

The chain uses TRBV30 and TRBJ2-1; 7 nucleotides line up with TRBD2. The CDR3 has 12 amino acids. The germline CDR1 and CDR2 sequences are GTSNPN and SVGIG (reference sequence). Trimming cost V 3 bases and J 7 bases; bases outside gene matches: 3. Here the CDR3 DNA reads TGTGCCTGGAGCCGGCGGGGGAATGAGCAGTTCTTC. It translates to CAWSRRGNEQFF.

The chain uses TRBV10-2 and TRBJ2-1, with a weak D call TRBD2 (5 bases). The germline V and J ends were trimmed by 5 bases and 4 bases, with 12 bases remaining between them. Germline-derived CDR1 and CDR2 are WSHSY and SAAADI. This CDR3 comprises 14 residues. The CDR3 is CASSSASRYNEQFF. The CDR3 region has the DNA TGCGCCAGCAGTTCTGCTAGCAGATACAATGAGCAGTTCTTC.

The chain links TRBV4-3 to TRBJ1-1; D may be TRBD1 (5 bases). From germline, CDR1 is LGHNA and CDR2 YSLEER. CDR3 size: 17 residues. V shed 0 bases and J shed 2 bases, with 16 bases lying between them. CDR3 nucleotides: TGCGCCAGCAGCCAAGATTTCTCCGTCGGGGGTAACACTGAAGCTTTCTTT. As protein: CASSQDFSVGGNTEAFF.

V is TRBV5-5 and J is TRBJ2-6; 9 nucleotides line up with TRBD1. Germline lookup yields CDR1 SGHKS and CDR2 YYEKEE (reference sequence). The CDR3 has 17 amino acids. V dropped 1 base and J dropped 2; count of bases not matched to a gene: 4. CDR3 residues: CASSLIQGATGANVLTF. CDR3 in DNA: TGTGCCAGCAGCTTGATACAGGGGGCAACTGGGGCCAACGTCCTGACTTTC. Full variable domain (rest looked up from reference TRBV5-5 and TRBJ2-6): DAGVTQSPTHLIKTRGQQVTLRCSPISGHKSVSWYQQVLGQGPQFIFQYYEKEERGRGNFPDRFSARQFPNYSSELNVNALLLGDSALYLCASSLIQGATGANVLTFGAGSRLTVL.

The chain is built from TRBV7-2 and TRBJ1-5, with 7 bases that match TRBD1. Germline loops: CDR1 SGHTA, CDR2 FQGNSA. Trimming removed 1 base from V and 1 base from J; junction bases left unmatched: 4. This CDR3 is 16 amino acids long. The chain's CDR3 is CASSLGGQLSNQPQHF. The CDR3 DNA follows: TGTGCCAGCAGCTTAGGGGGACAGTTAAGCAATCAGCCCCAGCATTTT.

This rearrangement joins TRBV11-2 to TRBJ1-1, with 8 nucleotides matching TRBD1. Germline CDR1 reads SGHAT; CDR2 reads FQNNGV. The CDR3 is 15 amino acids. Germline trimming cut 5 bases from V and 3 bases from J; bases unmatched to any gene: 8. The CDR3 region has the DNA TGTGCCAGCAGCCCCACAGGGGGACGGTACACTGAAGCTTTCTTT. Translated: CASSPTGGRYTEAFF.

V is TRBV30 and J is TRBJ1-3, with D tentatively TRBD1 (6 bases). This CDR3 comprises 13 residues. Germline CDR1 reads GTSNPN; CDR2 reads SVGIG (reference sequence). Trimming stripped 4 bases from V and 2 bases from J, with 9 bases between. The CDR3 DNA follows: TGTGCCTGGACCCGACAGGCTGGAAACACCATATATTTT. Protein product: CAWTRQAGNTIYF.

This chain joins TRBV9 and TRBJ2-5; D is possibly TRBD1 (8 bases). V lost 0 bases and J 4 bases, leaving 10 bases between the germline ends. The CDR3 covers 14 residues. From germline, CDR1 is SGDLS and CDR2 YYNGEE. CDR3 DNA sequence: TGTGCCAGCAGCGTAGACAGGGGGGGAGAGACCCAGTACTTC. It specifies CASSVDRGGETQYF.